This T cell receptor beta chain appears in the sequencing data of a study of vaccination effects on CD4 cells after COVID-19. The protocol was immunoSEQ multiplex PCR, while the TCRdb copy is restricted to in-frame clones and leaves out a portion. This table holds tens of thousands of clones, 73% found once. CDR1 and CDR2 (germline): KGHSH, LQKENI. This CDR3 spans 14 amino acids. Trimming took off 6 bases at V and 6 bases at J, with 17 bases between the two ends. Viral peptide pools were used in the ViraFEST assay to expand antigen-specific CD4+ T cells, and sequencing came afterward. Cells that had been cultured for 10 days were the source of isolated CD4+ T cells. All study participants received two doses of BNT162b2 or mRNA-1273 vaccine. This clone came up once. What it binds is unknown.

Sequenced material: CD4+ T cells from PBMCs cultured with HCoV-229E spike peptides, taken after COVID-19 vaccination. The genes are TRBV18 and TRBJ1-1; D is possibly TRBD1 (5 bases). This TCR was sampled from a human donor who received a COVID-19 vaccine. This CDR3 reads CASSRGTANAEAFF. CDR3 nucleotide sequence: TGTGCCAGCTCTCGGGGGACGGCAAACGCTGAAGCTTTCTTT.